This TCR beta chain emerged from a study of blood T cell repertoires in COVID-19. Sequencing was performed with immunoSEQ multiplex PCR; in TCRdb, only in-frame clones are kept and a portion is missing. Of 35,000 or so clones in the sample, approximately 86% were seen once. The CDR3 totals 14 residues. The V gene's germline CDR1 is SGHDT and CDR2 YYEEEE. J gave up 3 bases and V 4 bases, and 3 bases lay outside the gene matches. This clone was observed a single time. This sequence joins TRBV5-6 and TRBJ1-2; 10 bases match TRBD1. Specimen: peripheral blood. This sequence was found in a man between 65 and 85 years old with acute or convalescent COVID-19. The DNA of the CDR3 is TGTGCCAGCAGCCCGGACAGGGGGTACTATGGCTACACCTTC. Amino acid sequence: CASSPDRGYYGYTF.